The present T cell receptor (beta chain) was sequenced within a study of T-cell reconstitution after alpha-beta-depleted transplantation in children. Trimming took off 6 bases at V and 4 bases at J, with 12 bases between the two ends. The CDR3 is 13 amino acids. As it was prepared, the TCRbeta library received unique molecular identifiers. TCRdb reanalysed the PCR reads using MiXCR and keeps one entry per CDR3 protein. Of 610,000 or so distinct CDR3 sequences in the sample, roughly a quarter were seen once. The sample in question was PBMCs, obtained before TCRalphabeta/CD19-depleted stem cell transplant. This receptor was obtained from a boy under three years old with Wiskott-Aldrich syndrome, due to receive a stem cell transplant. The chain links TRBV12-3 or TRBV12-4 to TRBJ2-5, with D unclear. The CDR3 loop is CASRKGKRETQYF. The DNA for the CDR3 is TGTGCCAGCAGGAAGGGTAAAAGAGAGACCCAGTACTTC.